The 26 T cell receptor beta chains below were found in one sample sequenced in a study of circulating and synovial CD4+ cells in juvenile arthritis. Sequencing was performed with immunoSEQ multiplex PCR; in TCRdb, only in-frame clones are kept and a portion is missing. The profile shows 30,000 to 40,000 clones, nearly 97% of them singletons. The source material was CD4+ T cells from blood. These receptors were collected from a human donor with juvenile idiopathic arthritis.

CDR3 loop: CASSVMDGRAGETQYF. The CDR3 bases are TGTGCCAGCAGCGTAATGGACGGGAGGGCCGGAGAGACCCAGTACTTC. The V call is TRBV9, the J call TRBJ2-5, with 8 positions matching TRBD2. Germline CDR1 is SGDLS and CDR2 is YYNGEE. The CDR3 has 16 residues. With V trimmed by 1 base and J by 4 bases, 9 bases remained unmatched.

V gene TRBV2 combines with J gene TRBJ2-2, with 8 bases identical to TRBD1. Germline lookup yields CDR1 SNHLY and CDR2 FYNNEI. The trim removed 4 bases at V and 5 bases at J, leaving 9 bases unmatched. This CDR3 has 16 residues. CDR3 in DNA: TGTGCCAGCAGTGCCAGGGGGCTTGAGGGGACCGGGGAGCTGTTTTTT. It encodes CASSARGLEGTGELFF.

The chain recombines TRBV4-2 with TRBJ2-7; TRBD2 matches at 7 bases. The J call may be incorrect, as the DNA end agrees better with TRBJ2-5. The CDR3 has 15 amino acids. CDR1 is LGHNA and CDR2 is YNFKEQ in the germline V gene. This chain's CDR3 is CASSQGGGEGETQYF. Here the CDR3 DNA reads TGTGCCAGCAGCCAAGGGGGCGGGGAGGGGGAGACCCAGTACTTC.

The table lists this clone with a count of one. CDR3 amino acids: CASAEGAEQFF. The CDR3, as DNA: TGTGCCTCCGCCGAGGGGGCTGAGCAGTTCTTC. The rearrangement joins TRBV30 to TRBJ2-1; 7 bases map to TRBD1. The germline gives CDR1 GTSNPN, CDR2 SVGIG (reference sequence). Trimming cost V 7 bases and J 9 bases; bases outside gene matches: 6. This CDR3 region has 11 residues.

This CDR3 reads CATSRDRGGGFGDTQYF. The CDR3 region has the DNA TGTGCCACCAGCAGAGATCGGGGCGGGGGGTTCGGTGATACGCAGTATTTT. The V call is TRBV15, the J call TRBJ2-3, with TRBD2 matching over 8 bases. The CDR3 extends over 17 amino acids. Germline V gene lookup returns CDR1 LNHNV and CDR2 YYDKDF (reference sequence). V was pared by 0 bases and J by 6 bases, with 11 bases of the junction left unmatched.

V usage is TRBV7-9 and J usage is TRBJ2-7, with 8 bases fitting TRBD2. Trimming removed 1 base from V and 2 bases from J; junction bases left unmatched: 4. The CDR3 has 15 residues. In germline, CDR1 is SEHNR, CDR2 FQNEAQ (reference sequence). The CDR3 protein is CASSLGGGTTYEQYF. In nucleotides, the CDR3 is TGTGCCAGCAGCTTAGGCGGGGGGACGACCTACGAGCAGTACTTC. The full variable domain, with the rest looked up from reference TRBV7-9 and TRBJ2-7, is DTGVSQNPRHKITKRGQNVTFRCDPISEHNRLYWYRQTLGQGPEFLTYFQNEAQLEKSRLLSDRFSAERPKGSFSTLEIQRTEQGDSAMYLCASSLGGGTTYEQYFGPGTRLTVT.

The rearrangement links TRBV28 to TRBJ2-5; 8 nucleotides agree with TRBD1. With 4 bases clipped from V and 3 bases from J, the junction kept 7 bases outside the gene matches. The CDR3 length is 15 residues. CDR1 is MDHEN, CDR2 SYDVKM, per germline. The CDR3 coding sequence is TGTGCCAGCAGTTCGCTGGGACAGGTCGAAGAGACCCAGTACTTC. The encoded protein is CASSSLGQVEETQYF.

This chain links TRBV5-4 with TRBJ2-7; maybe TRBD1 (5 bases). The CDR3 has 14 residues. The germline V gene has CDR1 SGHNT and CDR2 YYREEE (reference sequence). V was clipped by 0 bases and J by 7 bases, with 14 bases between them. The CDR3 protein is CASSLVGADGEQYF. The DNA of the CDR3 is TGTGCCAGCAGCTTGGTTGGGGCCGATGGAGAGCAGTACTTC. Combining the CDR3 with reference TRBV5-4 and TRBJ2-7 gives the whole variable domain ETGVTQSPTHLIKTRGQQVTLRCSSQSGHNTVSWYQQALGQGPQFIFQYYREEENGRGNFPPRFSGLQFPNYSSELNVNALELDDSALYLCASSLVGADGEQYFGPGTRLTVT.

This clone came up once. One end of the junction fails to match germline, which may point to a read error. The chain is built from TRBV6-1 and TRBJ2-5; weak D call: TRBD1 (6 bases). The germline V gene has CDR1 MNHNS and CDR2 SASEGT. The CDR3 loop spans 15 amino acids. The CDR3 is CASTEDYRTEETQYF. CDR3 sequence (DNA): TGTGCCAGCACTGAAGATTACAGGACAGAAGAGACCCAGTACTTC.

V and J are TRBV19 and TRBJ2-1; 7 nucleotides line up with TRBD2. The CDR3 runs to 15 residues. Germline V gives CDR1 LNHDA, CDR2 SQIVND (reference sequence). V lost 1 base to trimming and J lost 1 base; unmatched junction nucleotides: 1. The DNA of the CDR3 is TGTGCCAGTAGTATAGCGGGGGGATCCTACAATGAGCAGTTCTTC. Protein sequence: CASSIAGGSYNEQFF.

The genes are TRBV9 and TRBJ2-3; 11 nucleotides agree with TRBD2. The CDR3 covers 16 residues. The junction had 6 bases not matched to a gene; V was cut back by 4 bases and J by 2 bases. Germline V lookup: CDR1 SGDLS, CDR2 YYNGEE. CDR3 coding DNA: TGTGCCAGCAGCTCCCGACTAGCGGGGACCACAGATACGCAGTATTTT. This codes for CASSSRLAGTTDTQYF. Complete variable domain (other parts from reference TRBV9 and TRBJ2-3): DSGVTQTPKHLITATGQRVTLRCSPRSGDLSVYWYQQSLDQGLQFLIQYYNGEERAKGNILERFSAQQFPDLHSELNLSSLELGDSALYFCASSSRLAGTTDTQYFGPGTRLTVL.

This clone appeared a single time. The J gene is TRBJ1-5, the V gene TRBV5-6; the D is unclear. The germline CDR1 and CDR2 sequences are SGHDT and YYEEEE. V was cut by 2 bases and J by 4 bases, with 10 bases left in between. CDR3 length: 14 amino acids. CDR3 amino acids: CASSFYRMNQPQHF. In nucleotides, the CDR3 is TGTGCCAGCAGCTTTTACAGAATGAATCAGCCCCAGCATTTT.

This chain links TRBV28 with TRBJ1-5; D is ambiguous. This CDR3 is built from 13 residues. The V end was cut by 9 bases, the J end by 4 bases, with 13 bases between. CDR1 and CDR2 from the germline V gene are MDHEN and SYDVKM. The CDR3 protein is CASKGAGNQPQHF. The DNA of the CDR3 is TGTGCCAGTAAAGGTGCGGGGAATCAGCCCCAGCATTTT.

The chain uses TRBV6-6 and TRBJ2-7, with TRBD1 as a possible D gene (6 bases). Germline CDR1 is MNHNY and CDR2 is SVGAGI (reference sequence). The CDR3 has 15 residues. Trimming cost V 2 bases and J 3 bases, with 14 bases left between them. This CDR3 reads CASSYTARGYYEQYF. CDR3 in DNA: TGTGCCAGCAGTTACACGGCCAGGGGATACTACGAGCAGTACTTC.

CDR3 coding DNA: TGCGCCAGCAGCTTTGGAGGTTACCAAGAGACCCAGTACTTC. This encodes CASSFGGYQETQYF. The chain is built from TRBV5-1 and TRBJ2-5; a possible D gene is TRBD2 (5 bases). CDR3 length equals 14 residues. The V gene's germline CDR1 is SGHRS and CDR2 YFSETQ. V lost 2 bases, J lost 0 bases, and 8 bases lay in between.

This chain links TRBV27 with TRBJ1-2, with 9 bases matching TRBD1. The CDR3 has 16 residues. CDR1 MNHEY and CDR2 SMNVEV come from the germline V gene (reference sequence). V was pared by 5 bases and J by 0 bases, with 7 bases of the junction left unmatched. DNA of the CDR3: TGTGCCAGCAGTCTGGTTGGGACAGGGCCTAACTATGGCTACACCTTC. It translates to CASSLVGTGPNYGYTF.

Only one count was recorded for this clone. The chain employs TRBV19 and TRBJ1-4; D remains unclear. This CDR3 spans 16 amino acids. Germline V gene data show CDR1 as LNHDA and CDR2 as SQIVND (reference sequence). The V end was cut by 4 bases, the J end by 4 bases, with 16 bases between. The CDR3 loop reads CASSKTRGTDNEKLFF. CDR3 bases: TGTGCCAGTAGTAAAACCCGAGGAACCGATAATGAAAAACTGTTTTTT.

The CDR3 region has the DNA TGCAGCGTTGAAAGAGATGGCTACACCTTC. It specifies CSVERDGYTF. This chain uses TRBV29-1 with TRBJ1-2; D call uncertain. The CDR3 spans 10 residues. The V gene lost 2 bases and the J gene lost 6 bases, with 4 bases spanning the gap. Germline V gene lookup returns CDR1 SQVTM and CDR2 ANQGSEA.

In its sample, this clone was seen once. This rearrangement joins TRBV19 to TRBJ1-5; D gene uncertain. There are 13 residues in the CDR3. V gave up 0 bases and J gave up 6 bases, with 6 bases separating them. Germline V gene sequence: CDR1 LNHDA, CDR2 SQIVND (reference sequence). The CDR3 region is CASSIDPTQPQHF. In DNA, the CDR3 is TGTGCCAGTAGTATAGATCCTACTCAGCCCCAGCATTTT.

This chain's CDR3 is CASSPGGRMLTNEKLFF. Here the CDR3 DNA reads TGCGCCAGCAGCCCAGGGGGCAGGATGCTAACTAATGAAAAACTGTTTTTT. This chain joins TRBV5-1 and TRBJ1-4, with TRBD1 identical over 8 bases. In germline, CDR1 is SGHRS, CDR2 YFSETQ. CDR3 length: 17 residues. Losses at the gene ends were 4 bases for V and 1 base for J; bases not matched to a gene: 9. The complete variable domain, with remaining parts taken from reference TRBV5-1 and TRBJ1-4, reads KAGVTQTPRYLIKTRGQQVTLSCSPISGHRSVSWYQQTPGQGLQFLFEYFSETQRNKGNFPGRFSGRQFSNSRSEMNVSTLELGDSALYLCASSPGGRMLTNEKLFFGSGTQLSVL.

A single count supports this clone. This chain joins TRBV4-2 and TRBJ2-1; 10 bases fit TRBD2. V lost 0 bases to trimming and J lost 6 bases; unmatched junction nucleotides: 14. CDR3 size: 19 residues. The germline gives CDR1 LGHNA, CDR2 YNFKEQ. The CDR3 protein is CASSQDHFSGGRIRNEQFF. The CDR3 DNA reads as TGTGCCAGCAGCCAAGATCATTTTAGCGGGGGGCGAATACGCAATGAGCAGTTCTTC.

V usage is TRBV28 and J usage is TRBJ2-3; weak D call: TRBD1 (6 bases). V was shortened by 8 bases and J by 4 bases, with 13 bases between the two germline ends. The V gene's germline CDR1 is MDHEN and CDR2 SYDVKM. This CDR3 region has 13 residues. The CDR3: CASGGDAPDTQYF. Here the CDR3 DNA reads TGTGCCAGCGGGGGCGACGCACCAGATACGCAGTATTTT.

This clone is a singleton in its sample. The rearrangement joins TRBV10-1 to TRBJ2-3; 13 bases fit TRBD2. This CDR3 has 18 amino acids. V gave up 3 bases and J gave up 2 bases; unmatched junction bases: 8. Germline V CDR1 and CDR2: WNHNN, SYGVQD (reference sequence). CDR3 DNA sequence: TGCGCCAGCAGTGACGGCGATACTAGCGGGAGGGCCACAGATACGCAGTATTTT. Translating it yields CASSDGDTSGRATDTQYF.

This clone was detected a few times. The rearrangement links TRBV5-1 to TRBJ2-5, with D possibly matching TRBD2 (5 bases). CDR1 SGHRS and CDR2 YFSETQ come from the germline V gene. V lost 2 bases, J lost 7 bases, and 18 bases lay in between. There are 15 residues in the CDR3. The CDR3 sequence is CASSFTSIRDGTQYF. Here the CDR3 DNA reads TGCGCCAGCAGCTTTACTAGTATCCGGGATGGGACCCAGTACTTC.

CDR3 sequence (DNA): TGTGCCAGCAGCGCCGGGACTAGCGTCAGCACAGATACGCAGTATTTT. As protein: CASSAGTSVSTDTQYF. The chain is built from TRBV2 and TRBJ2-3, with 10 bases fitting TRBD2. Germline V gene data show CDR1 as SNHLY and CDR2 as FYNNEI. The trim removed 6 bases at V and 0 bases at J, leaving 6 bases unmatched. This CDR3 region has 16 residues. The entire variable domain, with the rest obtained from reference TRBV2 and TRBJ2-3, is as follows: EPEVTQTPSHQVTQMGQEVILRCVPISNHLYFYWYRQILGQKVEFLVSFYNNEISEKSEIFDDQFSVERPDGSNFTLKIRSTKLEDSAMYFCASSAGTSVSTDTQYFGPGTRLTVL.

The rearrangement joins TRBV5-1 to TRBJ1-1; D remains ambiguous. The CDR3 totals 16 residues. Germline CDR1 SGHRS, CDR2 YFSETQ. Trimming shortened V by 0 bases and J by 0 bases, and 12 bases separated the two germline ends. As DNA, the CDR3 is TGCGCCAGCAGCTTGGGGGCAGTGGTCATGAACACTGAAGCTTTCTTT. Its protein product is CASSLGAVVMNTEAFF.